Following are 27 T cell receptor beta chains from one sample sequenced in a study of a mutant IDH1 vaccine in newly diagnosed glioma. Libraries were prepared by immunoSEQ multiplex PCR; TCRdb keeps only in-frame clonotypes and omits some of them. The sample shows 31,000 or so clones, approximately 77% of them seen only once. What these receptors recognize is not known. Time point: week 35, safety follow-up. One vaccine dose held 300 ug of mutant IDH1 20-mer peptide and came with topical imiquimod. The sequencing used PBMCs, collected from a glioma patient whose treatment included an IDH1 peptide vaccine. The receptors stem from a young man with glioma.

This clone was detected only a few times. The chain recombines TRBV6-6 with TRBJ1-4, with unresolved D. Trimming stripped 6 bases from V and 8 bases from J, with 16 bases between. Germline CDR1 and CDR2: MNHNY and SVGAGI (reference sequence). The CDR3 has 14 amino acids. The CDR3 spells CASSLASYGEKLFF. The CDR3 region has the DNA TGTGCCAGCAGCCTCGCCTCCTACGGGGAAAAACTGTTTTTT.

CDR3: CASSGLAGHNEQFF. CDR3 coding DNA: TGTGCCAGCAGTGGGCTAGCGGGCCACAATGAGCAGTTCTTC. The J gene is TRBJ2-1, the V gene TRBV6-4; 8 nucleotides line up with TRBD2. Per the germline V gene, CDR1 is MRHNA and CDR2 is SNTAGT. With 4 bases clipped from V and 5 bases from J, the junction kept 4 bases outside the gene matches. This CDR3 spans 14 amino acids.

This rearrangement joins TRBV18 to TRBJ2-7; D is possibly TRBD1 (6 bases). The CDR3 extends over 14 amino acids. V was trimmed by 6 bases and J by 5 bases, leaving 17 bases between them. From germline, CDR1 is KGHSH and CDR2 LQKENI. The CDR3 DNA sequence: TGTGCCAGCTCCCCGTCTCAGGGGATCCACGAGCAGTACTTC. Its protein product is CASSPSQGIHEQYF.

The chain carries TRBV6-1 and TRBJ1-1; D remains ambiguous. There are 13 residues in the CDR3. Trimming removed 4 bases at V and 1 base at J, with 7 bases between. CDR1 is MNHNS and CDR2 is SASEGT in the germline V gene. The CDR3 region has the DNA TGTGCCAGCAGTGTCAGAGGGAACACTGAAGCTTTCTTT. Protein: CASSVRGNTEAFF.

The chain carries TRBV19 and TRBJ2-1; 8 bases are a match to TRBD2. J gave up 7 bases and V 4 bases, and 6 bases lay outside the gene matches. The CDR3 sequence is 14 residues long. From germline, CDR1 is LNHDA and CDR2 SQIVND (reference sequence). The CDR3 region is CASSTIAGRNEQFF. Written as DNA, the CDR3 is TGTGCCAGTAGTACCATAGCGGGAAGGAATGAGCAGTTCTTC.

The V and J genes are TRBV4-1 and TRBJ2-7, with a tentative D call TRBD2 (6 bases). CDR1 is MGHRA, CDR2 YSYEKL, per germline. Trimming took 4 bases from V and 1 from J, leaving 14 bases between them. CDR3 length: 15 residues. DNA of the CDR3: TGCGCCAGCAGCCGCCCCGGGGGAGGTTCCTACGAGCAGTACTTC. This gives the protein CASSRPGGGSYEQYF.

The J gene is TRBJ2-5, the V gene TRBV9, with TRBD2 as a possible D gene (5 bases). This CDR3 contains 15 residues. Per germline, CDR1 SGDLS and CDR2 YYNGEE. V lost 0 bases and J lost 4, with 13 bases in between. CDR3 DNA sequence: TGTGCCAGCAGCGTAGGTCCAGGAGGAAGAGAGACCCAGTACTTC. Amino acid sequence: CASSVGPGGRETQYF. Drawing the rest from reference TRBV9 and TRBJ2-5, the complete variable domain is DSGVTQTPKHLITATGQRVTLRCSPRSGDLSVYWYQQSLDQGLQFLIQYYNGEERAKGNILERFSAQQFPDLHSELNLSSLELGDSALYFCASSVGPGGRETQYFGPGTRLLVL.

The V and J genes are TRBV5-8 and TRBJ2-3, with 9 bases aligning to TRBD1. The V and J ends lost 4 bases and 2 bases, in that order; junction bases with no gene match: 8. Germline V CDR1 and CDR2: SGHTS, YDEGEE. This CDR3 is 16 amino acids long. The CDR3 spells CASSPGTGIFTDTQYF. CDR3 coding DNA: TGTGCCAGCAGCCCTGGGACAGGGATATTCACAGATACGCAGTATTTT.

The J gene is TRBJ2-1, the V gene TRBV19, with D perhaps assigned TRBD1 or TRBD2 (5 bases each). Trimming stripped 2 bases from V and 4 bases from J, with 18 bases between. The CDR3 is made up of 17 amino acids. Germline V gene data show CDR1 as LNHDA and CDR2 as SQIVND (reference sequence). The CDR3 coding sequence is TGTGCCAGTAGTATACCCCGCCCCGGGACCCTATACAATGAGCAGTTCTTC. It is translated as CASSIPRPGTLYNEQFF. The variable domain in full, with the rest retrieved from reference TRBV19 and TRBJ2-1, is DGGITQSPKYLFRKEGQNVTLSCEQNLNHDAMYWYRQDPGQGLRLIYYSQIVNDFQKGDIAEGYSVSREKKESFPLTVTSAQKNPTAFYLCASSIPRPGTLYNEQFFGPGTRLTVL.

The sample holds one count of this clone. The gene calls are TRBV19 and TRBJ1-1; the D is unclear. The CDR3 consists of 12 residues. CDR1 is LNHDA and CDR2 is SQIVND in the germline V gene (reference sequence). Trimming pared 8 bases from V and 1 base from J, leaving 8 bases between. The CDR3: CASPARNTEAFF. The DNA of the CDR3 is TGTGCCAGTCCCGCCCGGAACACTGAAGCTTTCTTT.

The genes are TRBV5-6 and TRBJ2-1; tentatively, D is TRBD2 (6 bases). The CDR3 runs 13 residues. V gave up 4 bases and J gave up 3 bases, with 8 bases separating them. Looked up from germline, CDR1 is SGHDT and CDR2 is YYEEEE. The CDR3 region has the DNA TGTGCCAGCAGCGCGGGACGCTACAATGAGCAGTTCTTC. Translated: CASSAGRYNEQFF.

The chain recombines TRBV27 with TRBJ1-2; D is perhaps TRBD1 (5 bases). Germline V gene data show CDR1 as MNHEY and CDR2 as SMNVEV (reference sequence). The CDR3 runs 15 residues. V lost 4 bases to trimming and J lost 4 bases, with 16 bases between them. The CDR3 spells CASSSQGTVPYGYTF. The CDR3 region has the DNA TGTGCCAGCAGTTCCCAGGGAACTGTCCCCTATGGCTACACCTTC.

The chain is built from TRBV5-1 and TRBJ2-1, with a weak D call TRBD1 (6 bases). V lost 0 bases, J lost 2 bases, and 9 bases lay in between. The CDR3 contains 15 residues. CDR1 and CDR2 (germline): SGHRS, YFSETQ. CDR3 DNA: TGCGCCAGCAGCTTGGAGGGACAAACCTACAATGAGCAGTTCTTC. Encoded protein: CASSLEGQTYNEQFF.

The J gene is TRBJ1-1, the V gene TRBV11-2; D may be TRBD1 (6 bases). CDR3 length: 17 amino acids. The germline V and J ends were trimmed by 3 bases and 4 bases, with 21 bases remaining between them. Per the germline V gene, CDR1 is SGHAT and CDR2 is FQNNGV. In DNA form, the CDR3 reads TGTGCCAGCAGCTTCGGGGGCGGCGACCCCAGGTCCACTGAAGCTTTCTTT. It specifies CASSFGGGDPRSTEAFF.

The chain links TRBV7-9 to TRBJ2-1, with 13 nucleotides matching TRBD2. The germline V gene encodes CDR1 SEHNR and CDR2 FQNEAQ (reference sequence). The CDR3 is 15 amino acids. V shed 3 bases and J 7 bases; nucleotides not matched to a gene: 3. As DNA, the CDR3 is TGTGCCAGCAGCTTTTGGACTAGCGGGAGTAATGAGCAGTTCTTC. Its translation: CASSFWTSGSNEQFF.

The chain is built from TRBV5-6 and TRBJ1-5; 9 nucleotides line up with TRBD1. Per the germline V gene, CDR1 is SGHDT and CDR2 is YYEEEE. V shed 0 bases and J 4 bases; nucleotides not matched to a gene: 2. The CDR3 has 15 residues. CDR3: CASSLAGQGNQPQHF. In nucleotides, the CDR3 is TGTGCCAGCAGCTTGGCCGGACAGGGGAATCAGCCCCAGCATTTT.

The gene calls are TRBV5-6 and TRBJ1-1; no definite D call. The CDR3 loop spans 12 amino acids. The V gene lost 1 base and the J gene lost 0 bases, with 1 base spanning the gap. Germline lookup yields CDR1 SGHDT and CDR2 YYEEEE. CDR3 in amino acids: CASSLLNTEAFF. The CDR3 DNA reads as TGTGCCAGCAGCTTGTTGAACACTGAAGCTTTCTTT.

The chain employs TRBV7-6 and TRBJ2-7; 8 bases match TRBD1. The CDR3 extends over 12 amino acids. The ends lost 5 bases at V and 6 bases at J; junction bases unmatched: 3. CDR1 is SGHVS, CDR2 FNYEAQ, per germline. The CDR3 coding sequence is TGTGCCAGCAGCCCAGGGGGCTTCGAGCAGTACTTC. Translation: CASSPGGFEQYF.

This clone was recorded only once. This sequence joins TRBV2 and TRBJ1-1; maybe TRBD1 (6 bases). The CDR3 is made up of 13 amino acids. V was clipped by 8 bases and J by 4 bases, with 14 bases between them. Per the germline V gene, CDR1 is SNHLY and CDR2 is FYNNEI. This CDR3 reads CASRGAGATEAFF. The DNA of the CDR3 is TGTGCCAGCCGGGGGGCCGGGGCCACTGAAGCTTTCTTT.

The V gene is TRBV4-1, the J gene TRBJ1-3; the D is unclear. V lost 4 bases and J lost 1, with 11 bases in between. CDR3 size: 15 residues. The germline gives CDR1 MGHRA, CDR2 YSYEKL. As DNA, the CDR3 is TGCGCCAGCAGCCCAAGCGCGCCATCTGGAAACACCATATATTTT. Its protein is CASSPSAPSGNTIYF.

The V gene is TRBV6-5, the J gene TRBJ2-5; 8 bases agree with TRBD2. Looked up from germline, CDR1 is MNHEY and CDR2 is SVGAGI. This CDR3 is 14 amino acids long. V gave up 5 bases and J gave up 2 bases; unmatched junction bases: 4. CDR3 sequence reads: CASSLRGGQETQYF. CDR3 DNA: TGTGCCAGCAGTCTTCGGGGGGGACAAGAGACCCAGTACTTC.

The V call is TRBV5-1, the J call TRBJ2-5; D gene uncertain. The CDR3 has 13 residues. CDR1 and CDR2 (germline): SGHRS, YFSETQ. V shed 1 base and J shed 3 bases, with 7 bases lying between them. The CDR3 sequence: CASSLSGEETQYF. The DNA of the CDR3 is TGCGCCAGCAGCTTGTCCGGAGAAGAGACCCAGTACTTC.

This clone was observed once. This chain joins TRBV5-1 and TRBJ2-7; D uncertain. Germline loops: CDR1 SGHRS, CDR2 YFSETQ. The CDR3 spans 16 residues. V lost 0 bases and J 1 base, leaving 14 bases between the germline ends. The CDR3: CASSLGVGVKSYEQYF. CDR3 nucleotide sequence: TGCGCCAGCAGCTTGGGGGTCGGCGTTAAGTCCTACGAGCAGTACTTC.

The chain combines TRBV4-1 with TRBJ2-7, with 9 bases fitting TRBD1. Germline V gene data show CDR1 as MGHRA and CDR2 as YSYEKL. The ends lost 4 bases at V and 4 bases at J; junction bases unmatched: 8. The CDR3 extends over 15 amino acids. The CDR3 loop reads CASSPPGTGTYEQYF. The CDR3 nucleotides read TGCGCCAGCAGCCCTCCTGGGACAGGGACATACGAGCAGTACTTC.

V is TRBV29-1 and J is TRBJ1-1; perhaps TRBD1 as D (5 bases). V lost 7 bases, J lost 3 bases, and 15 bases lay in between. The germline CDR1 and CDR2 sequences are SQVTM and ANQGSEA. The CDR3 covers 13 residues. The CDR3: CSAKTEFDTEAFF. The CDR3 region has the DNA TGCAGCGCAAAGACAGAGTTCGACACTGAAGCTTTCTTT.

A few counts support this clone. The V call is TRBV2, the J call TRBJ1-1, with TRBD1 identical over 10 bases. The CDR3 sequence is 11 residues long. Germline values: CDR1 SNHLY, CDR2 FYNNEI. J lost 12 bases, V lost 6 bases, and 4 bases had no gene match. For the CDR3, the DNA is TGTGCCAGCAGGGGGACAGGGGTATCTTTCTTT. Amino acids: CASRGTGVSFF.

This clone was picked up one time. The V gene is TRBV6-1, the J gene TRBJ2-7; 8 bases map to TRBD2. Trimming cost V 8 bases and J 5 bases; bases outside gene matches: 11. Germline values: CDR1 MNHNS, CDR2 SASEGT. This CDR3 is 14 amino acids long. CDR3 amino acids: CASGGISGNHEQYF. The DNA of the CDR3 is TGTGCCAGCGGTGGAATTAGCGGGAACCACGAGCAGTACTTC.